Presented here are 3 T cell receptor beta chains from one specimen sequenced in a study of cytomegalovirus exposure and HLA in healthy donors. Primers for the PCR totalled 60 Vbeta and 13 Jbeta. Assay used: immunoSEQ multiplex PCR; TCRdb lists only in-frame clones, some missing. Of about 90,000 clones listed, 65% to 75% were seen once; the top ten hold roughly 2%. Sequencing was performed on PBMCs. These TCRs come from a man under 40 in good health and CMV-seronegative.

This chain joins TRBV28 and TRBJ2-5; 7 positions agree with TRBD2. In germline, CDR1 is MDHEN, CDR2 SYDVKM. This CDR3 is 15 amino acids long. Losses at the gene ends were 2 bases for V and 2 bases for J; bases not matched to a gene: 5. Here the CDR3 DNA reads TGTGCCAGCAGTTTAGGCCCGGGAGGACAAGAGACCCAGTACTTC. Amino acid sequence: CASSLGPGGQETQYF.

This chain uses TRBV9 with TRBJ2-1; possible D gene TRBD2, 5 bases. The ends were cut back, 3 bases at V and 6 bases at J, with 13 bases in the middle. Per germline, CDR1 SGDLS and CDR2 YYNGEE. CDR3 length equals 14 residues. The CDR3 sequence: CASSGTSAGNEQFF. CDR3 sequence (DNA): TGTGCCAGCAGCGGAACTAGTGCAGGCAATGAGCAGTTCTTC.

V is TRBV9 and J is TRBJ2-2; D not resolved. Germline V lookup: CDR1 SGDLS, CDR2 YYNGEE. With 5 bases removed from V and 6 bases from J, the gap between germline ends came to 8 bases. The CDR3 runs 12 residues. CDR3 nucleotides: TGTGCCAGCAGGGAGAAGGCCGGGGAGCTGTTTTTT. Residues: CASREKAGELFF.